The 5 T cell receptor beta chains given below trace back to one sample, sequenced in a study of a mutant IDH1 vaccine in newly diagnosed glioma. This table comes from immunoSEQ multiplex PCR, and its TCRdb copy is limited to in-frame clones, with some not included. Seen here are approximately 36,000 clones, 80% observed once, and the top ten hold around 15%. Time point: week 11, during vaccination. Every single dose of the vaccine, 300 ug of mutant IDH1 20-mer peptide, came with topical imiquimod. Their cognate antigens are unknown. The sample was peripheral blood mononuclear cells (PBMCs), taken from a glioma patient whose treatment included an IDH1 peptide vaccine. Receptors originate from a woman aged 30 to 39 with glioma. Some clones in this sample may be carry-over from other donors' samples.

This clone was observed a few times. The CDR3 sequence: CATSMRIENEKLFF. Written as DNA, the CDR3 is TGTGCCACCAGCATGAGGATAGAAAATGAAAAACTGTTTTTT. V usage is TRBV15 and J usage is TRBJ1-4, with no clear D. The CDR3 sequence is 14 residues long. The V gene's germline CDR1 is LNHNV and CDR2 YYDKDF (reference sequence). V was shortened by 4 bases and J by 5 bases, with 11 bases between the two germline ends.

The J gene is TRBJ2-1, the V gene TRBV19, with D perhaps given as TRBD1 or TRBD2 (5 bases each). V was clipped by 8 bases and J by 3 bases, with 8 bases between them. The germline V gene encodes CDR1 LNHDA and CDR2 SQIVND (reference sequence). This CDR3 region has 12 residues. DNA of the CDR3: TGTGCCAGTGGGGCGGGCTACAATGAGCAGTTCTTC. Its protein product is CASGAGYNEQFF.

This clone was seen a few times. The chain combines TRBV25-1 with TRBJ1-1; the D gene is possibly TRBD1 (6 bases). CDR1 is MGHDK, CDR2 SYGVNS, per germline. The CDR3 sequence is 13 residues long. The V gene lost 7 bases and the J gene lost 1 base, with 10 bases spanning the gap. CDR3 in amino acids: CASTKQGNTEAFF. CDR3 DNA: TGTGCCAGCACAAAACAGGGGAACACTGAAGCTTTCTTT.

The chain combines TRBV6-5 with TRBJ1-1, with D hard to call. This CDR3 is 15 amino acids long. CDR1 and CDR2 from the germline V gene are MNHEY and SVGAGI. Trimming removed 5 bases from V and 1 base from J, with 14 bases in between. This CDR3 reads CASSPGPAGNTEAFF. The CDR3, as DNA: TGTGCCAGCAGTCCGGGCCCGGCAGGGAACACTGAAGCTTTCTTT.

The V call is TRBV19, the J call TRBJ2-1; 12 bases align to TRBD2. V lost 1 base to trimming and J lost 4 bases; unmatched junction nucleotides: 2. CDR1 LNHDA and CDR2 SQIVND come from the germline V gene (reference sequence). The CDR3 loop spans 16 amino acids. CDR3 amino acids: CASSIGLAGVYNEQFF. The CDR3 bases are TGTGCCAGTAGTATAGGACTAGCGGGGGTTTACAATGAGCAGTTCTTC.